The clone carrying this T cell receptor beta chain showed up just a few times. What it binds is unknown. The sample originates from a study of cytomegalovirus exposure and HLA in healthy donors. Between the trimmed V and J ends, which lost 6 bases and 1 base, there was a span of 16 bases. Germline V gene lookup returns CDR1 MDHEN and CDR2 SYDVKM. This CDR3 has 15 amino acids. General study findings and limits: While the bulk of TCR sequences proved rare, some public TCRs turned up in many donors.

PCR primers comprised 60 Vbeta and 13 Jbeta primers. Libraries were prepared by immunoSEQ multiplex PCR; TCRdb keeps only in-frame clonotypes and omits some of them. Found here are 85,000 to 95,000 clones, 6.5% to 8% of them singletons; the top ten hold under 3%. The TCR originated in a man aged 50 to 60 in good health and CMV-seronegative. This chain uses TRBV28 with TRBJ2-7; weak D call: TRBD1 (5 bases). Sequenced input: PBMCs. The CDR3 DNA reads as TGTGCCAGCAGCGTAACAGGCCACTTTTCCTACGAGCAGTACTTC. Its translation: CASSVTGHFSYEQYF.